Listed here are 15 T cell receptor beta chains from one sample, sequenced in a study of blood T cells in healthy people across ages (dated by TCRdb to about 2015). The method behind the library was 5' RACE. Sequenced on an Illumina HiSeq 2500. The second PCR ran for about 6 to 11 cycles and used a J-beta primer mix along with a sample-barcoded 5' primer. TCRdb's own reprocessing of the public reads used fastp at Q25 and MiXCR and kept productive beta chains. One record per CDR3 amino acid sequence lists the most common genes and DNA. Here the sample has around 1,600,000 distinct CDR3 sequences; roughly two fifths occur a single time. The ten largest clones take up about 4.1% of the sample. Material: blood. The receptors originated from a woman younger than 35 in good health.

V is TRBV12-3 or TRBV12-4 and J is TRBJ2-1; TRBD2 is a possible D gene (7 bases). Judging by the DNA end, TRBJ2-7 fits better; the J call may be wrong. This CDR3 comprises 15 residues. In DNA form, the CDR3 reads TGTGCCAGCACCTTGGGGGGGCAAGGGTACAATGAGCAGTACTTC. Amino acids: CASTLGGQGYNEQYF.

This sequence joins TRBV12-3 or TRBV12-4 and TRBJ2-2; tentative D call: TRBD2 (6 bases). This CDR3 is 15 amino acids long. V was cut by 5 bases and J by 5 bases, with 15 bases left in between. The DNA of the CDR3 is TGTGCCAGCAGTCCCCTGGGGACTCGTACCGGGGAGCTGTTTTTT. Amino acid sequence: CASSPLGTRTGELFF.

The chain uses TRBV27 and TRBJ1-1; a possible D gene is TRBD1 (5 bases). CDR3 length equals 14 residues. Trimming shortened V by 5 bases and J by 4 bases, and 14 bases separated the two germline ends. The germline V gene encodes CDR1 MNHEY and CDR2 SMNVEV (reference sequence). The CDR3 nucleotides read TGTGCCAGCAGTCCGGTGACAGTGTTCACTGAAGCTTTCTTT. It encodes CASSPVTVFTEAFF.

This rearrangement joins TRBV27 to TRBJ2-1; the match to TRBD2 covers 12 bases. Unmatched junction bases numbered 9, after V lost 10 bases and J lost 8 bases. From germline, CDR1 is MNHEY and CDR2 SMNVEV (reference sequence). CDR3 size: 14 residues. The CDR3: CATTSTSGRHEQFF. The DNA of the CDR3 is TGTGCCACCACGTCGACTAGCGGGAGACATGAGCAGTTCTTC.

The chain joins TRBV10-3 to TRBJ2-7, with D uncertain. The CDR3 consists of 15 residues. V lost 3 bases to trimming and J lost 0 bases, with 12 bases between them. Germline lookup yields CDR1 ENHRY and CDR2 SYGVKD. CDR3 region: CAISDTATHSYEQYF. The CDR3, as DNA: TGTGCCATCAGTGATACGGCCACCCACTCCTACGAGCAGTACTTC.

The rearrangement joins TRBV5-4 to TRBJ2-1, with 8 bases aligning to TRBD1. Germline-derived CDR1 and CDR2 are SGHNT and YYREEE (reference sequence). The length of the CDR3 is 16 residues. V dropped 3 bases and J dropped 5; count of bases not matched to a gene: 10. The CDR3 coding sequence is TGTGCCAGCAGCTGGCGCGGCGGGACAGGAAACAATGAGCAGTTCTTC. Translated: CASSWRGGTGNNEQFF.

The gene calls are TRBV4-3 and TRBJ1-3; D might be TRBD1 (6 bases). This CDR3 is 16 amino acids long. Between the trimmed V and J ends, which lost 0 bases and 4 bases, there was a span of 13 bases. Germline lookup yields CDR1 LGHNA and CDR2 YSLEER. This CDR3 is CASSQDLPGAGNTIYF. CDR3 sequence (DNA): TGCGCCAGCAGCCAAGATTTACCGGGGGCCGGAAACACCATATATTTT.

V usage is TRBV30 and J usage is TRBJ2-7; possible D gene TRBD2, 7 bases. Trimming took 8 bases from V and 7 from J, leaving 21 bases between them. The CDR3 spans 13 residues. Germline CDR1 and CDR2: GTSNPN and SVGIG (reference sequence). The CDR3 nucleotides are TGTGCCCAGGAGCCGGGGGGCTCTGGGGAGCAGTACTTC. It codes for CAQEPGGSGEQYF. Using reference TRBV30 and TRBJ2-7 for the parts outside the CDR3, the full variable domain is SQTIHQWPATLVQPVGSPLSLECTVEGTSNPNLYWYRQAAGRGLQLLFYSVGIGQISSEVPQNLSASRPQDRQFILSSKKLLLSDSGFYLCAQEPGGSGEQYFGPGTRLTVT.

The CDR3 DNA follows: TGCGCCAGCAGCTTGATATTTCGAGGAAGGAACACTGAAGCTTTCTTT. It translates to CASSLIFRGRNTEAFF. V and J are TRBV5-1 and TRBJ1-1; D is unclear. Trimming shortened V by 1 base and J by 1 base, and 14 bases separated the two germline ends. Germline-derived CDR1 and CDR2 are SGHRS and YFSETQ. The CDR3 is made up of 16 amino acids.

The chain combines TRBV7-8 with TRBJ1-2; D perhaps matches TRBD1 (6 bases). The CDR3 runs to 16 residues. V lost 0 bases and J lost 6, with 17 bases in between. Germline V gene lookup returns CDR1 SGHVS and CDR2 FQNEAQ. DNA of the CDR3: TGTGCCAGCAGCTTAGCGTTTACAGGGAAATCGAATGGCTACACCTTC. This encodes CASSLAFTGKSNGYTF.

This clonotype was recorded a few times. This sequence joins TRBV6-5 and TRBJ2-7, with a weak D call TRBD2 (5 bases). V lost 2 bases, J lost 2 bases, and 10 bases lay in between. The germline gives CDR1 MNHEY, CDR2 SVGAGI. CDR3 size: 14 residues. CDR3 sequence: CASSYNGVPYEQYF. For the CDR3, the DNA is TGTGCCAGCAGTTACAACGGGGTTCCCTACGAGCAGTACTTC.

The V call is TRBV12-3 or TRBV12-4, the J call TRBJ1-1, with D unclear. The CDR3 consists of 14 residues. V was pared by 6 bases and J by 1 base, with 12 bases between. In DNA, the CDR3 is TGTGCCAGCAGCCCCAAGGGCGGGAACACTGAAGCTTTCTTT. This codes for CASSPKGGNTEAFF.

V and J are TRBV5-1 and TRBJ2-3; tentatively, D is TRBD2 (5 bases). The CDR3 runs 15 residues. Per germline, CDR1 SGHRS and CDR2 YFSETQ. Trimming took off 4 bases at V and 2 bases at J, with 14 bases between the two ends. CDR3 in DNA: TGCGCCAGCAGCGCTTCCGGGATCGACACAGATACGCAGTATTTT. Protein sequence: CASSASGIDTDTQYF.

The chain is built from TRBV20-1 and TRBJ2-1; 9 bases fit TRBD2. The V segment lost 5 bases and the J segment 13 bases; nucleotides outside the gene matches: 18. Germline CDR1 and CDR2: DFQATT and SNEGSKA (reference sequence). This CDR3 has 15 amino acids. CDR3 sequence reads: CSAQNLAGDYVVQFF. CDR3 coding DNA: TGCAGTGCTCAGAACTTAGCGGGAGATTATGTAGTTCAGTTCTTC.

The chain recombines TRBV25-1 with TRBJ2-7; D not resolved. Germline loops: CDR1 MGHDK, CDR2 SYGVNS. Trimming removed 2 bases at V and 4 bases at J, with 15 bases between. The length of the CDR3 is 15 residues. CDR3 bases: TGTGCCAGCAGTGAACGCGCCGGACGGTCTTACGAGCAGTACTTC. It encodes CASSERAGRSYEQYF.